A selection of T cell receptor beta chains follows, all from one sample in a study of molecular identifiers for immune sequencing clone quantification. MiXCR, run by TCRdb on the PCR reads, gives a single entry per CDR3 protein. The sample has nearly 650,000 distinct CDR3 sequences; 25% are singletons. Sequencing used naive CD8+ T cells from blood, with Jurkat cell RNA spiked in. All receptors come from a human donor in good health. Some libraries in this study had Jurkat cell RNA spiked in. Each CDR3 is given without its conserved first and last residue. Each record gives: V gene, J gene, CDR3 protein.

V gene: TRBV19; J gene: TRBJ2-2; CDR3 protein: ASSSGQGALSGELF
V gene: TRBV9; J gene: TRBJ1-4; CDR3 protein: ASSVAPGPNEKLF
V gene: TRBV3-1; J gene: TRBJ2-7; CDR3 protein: ASSQVLDPYHEQY
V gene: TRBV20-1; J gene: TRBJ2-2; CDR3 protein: SAREPVPPLPFGTAWTGELF
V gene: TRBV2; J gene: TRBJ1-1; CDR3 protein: ASNPGRRMNTEAF
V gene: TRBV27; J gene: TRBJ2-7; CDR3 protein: ASSSNGYEQY
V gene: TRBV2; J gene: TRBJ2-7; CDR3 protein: ASSELQTPCEQY
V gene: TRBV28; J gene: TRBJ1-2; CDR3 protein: ASSLSGPSWGYT
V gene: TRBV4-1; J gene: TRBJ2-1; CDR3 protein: ASRPSEARTSVDNEQF
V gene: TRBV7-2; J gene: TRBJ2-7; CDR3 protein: ASSLGAVAGMYEQY
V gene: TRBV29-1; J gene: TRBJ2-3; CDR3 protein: SVGGAGGPATQC